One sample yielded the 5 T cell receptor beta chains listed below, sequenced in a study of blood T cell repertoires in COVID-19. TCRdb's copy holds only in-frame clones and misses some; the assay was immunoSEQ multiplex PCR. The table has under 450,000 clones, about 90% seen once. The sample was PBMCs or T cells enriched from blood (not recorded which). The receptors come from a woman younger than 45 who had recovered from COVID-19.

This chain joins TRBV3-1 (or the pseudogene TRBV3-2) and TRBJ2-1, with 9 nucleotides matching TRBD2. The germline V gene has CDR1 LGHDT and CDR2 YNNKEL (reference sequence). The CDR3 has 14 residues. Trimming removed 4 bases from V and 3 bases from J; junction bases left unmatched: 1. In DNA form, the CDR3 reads TGTGCCAGCAGCCCACTAGCGGGCTACAATGAGCAGTTCTTC. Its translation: CASSPLAGYNEQFF.

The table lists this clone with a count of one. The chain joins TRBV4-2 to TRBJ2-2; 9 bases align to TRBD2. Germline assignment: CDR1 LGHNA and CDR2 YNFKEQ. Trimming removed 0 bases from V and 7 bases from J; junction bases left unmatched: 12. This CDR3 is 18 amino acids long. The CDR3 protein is CASSQDSQRGVTGGELFF. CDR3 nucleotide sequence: TGTGCCAGCAGCCAAGATAGCCAGCGGGGGGTGACGGGCGGGGAGCTGTTTTTT.

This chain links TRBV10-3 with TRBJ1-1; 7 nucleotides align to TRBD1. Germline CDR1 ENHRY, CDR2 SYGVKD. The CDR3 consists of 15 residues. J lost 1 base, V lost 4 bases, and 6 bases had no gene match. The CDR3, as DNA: TGTGCCATCAGTGCAGGTGCAGGGGGGAACACTGAAGCTTTCTTT. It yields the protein CAISAGAGGNTEAFF.

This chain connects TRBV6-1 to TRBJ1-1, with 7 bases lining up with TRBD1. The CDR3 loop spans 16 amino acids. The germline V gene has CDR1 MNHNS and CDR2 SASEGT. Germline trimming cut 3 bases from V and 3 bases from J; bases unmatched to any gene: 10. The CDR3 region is CASSETGLALHTEAFF. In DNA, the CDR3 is TGTGCCAGCAGTGAGACAGGGCTGGCCCTTCACACTGAAGCTTTCTTT.

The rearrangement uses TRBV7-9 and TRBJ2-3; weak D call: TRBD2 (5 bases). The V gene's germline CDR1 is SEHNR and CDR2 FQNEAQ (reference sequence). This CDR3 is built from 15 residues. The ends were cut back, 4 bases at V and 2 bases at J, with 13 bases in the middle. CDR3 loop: CASSSEEIYTDTQYF. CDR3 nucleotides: TGTGCCAGCAGCTCGGAGGAGATTTACACAGATACGCAGTATTTT.